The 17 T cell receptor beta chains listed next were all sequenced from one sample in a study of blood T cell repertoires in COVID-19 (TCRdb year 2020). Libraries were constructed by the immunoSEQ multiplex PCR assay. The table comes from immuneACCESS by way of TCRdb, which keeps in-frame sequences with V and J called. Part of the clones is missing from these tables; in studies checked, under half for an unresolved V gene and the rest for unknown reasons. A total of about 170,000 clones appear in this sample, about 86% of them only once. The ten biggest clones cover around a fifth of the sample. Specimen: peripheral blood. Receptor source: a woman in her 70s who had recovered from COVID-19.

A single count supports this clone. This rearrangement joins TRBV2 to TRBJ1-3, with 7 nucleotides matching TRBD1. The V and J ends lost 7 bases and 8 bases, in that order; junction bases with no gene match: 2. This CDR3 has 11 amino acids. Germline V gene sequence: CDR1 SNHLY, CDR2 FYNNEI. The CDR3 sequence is CASIQGDTIYF. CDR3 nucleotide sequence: TGTGCCAGCATCCAGGGGGACACCATATATTTT.

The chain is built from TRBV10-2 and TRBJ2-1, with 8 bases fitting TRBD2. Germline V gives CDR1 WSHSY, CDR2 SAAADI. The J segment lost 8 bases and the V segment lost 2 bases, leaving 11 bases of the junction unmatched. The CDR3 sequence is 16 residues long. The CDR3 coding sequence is TGCGCCAGCAGTGAGGGGGGCGGGAGGATTGTCGATGAGCAGTTCTTC. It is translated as CASSEGGGRIVDEQFF.

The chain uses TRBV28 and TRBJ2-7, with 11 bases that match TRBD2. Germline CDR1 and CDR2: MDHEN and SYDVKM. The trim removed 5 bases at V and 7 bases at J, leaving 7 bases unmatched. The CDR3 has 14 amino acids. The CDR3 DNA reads TGTGCCAGCAGTAAACTAGCGGGAGCGAGAGAGCAGTACTTC. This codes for CASSKLAGAREQYF.

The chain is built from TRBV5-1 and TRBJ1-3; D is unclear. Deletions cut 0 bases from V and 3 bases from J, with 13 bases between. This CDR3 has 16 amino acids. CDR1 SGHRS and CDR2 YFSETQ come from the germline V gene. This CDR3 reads CASSLAPGADGNTIYF. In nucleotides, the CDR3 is TGCGCCAGCAGCTTGGCCCCGGGAGCGGATGGAAACACCATATATTTT. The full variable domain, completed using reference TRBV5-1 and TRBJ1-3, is KAGVTQTPRYLIKTRGQQVTLSCSPISGHRSVSWYQQTPGQGLQFLFEYFSETQRNKGNFPGRFSGRQFSNSRSEMNVSTLELGDSALYLCASSLAPGADGNTIYFGEGSWLTVV.

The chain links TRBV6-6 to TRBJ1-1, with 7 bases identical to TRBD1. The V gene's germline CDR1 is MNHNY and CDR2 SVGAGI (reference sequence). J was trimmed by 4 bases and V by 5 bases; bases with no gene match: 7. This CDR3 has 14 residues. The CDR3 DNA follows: TGTGCCAGCAGTCAACAGGGGATGGGCACTGAAGCTTTCTTT. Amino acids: CASSQQGMGTEAFF.

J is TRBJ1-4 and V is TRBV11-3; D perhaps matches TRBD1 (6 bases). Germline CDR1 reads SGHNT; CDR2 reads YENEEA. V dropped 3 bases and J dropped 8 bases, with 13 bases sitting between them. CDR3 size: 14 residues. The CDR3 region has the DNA TGTGCCAGCAGCTTGGGACAAGCTCGGGAAAAACTGTTTTTT. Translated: CASSLGQAREKLFF.

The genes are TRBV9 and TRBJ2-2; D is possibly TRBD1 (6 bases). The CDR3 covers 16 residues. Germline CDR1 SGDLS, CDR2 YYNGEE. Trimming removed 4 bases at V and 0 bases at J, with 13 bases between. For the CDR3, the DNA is TGTGCCAGCAGCCCACAGGGTCCCGCGAACACCGGGGAGCTGTTTTTT. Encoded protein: CASSPQGPANTGELFF.

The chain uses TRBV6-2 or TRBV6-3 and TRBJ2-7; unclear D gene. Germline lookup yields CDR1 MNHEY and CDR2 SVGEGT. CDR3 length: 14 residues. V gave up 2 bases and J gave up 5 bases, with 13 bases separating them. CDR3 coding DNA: TGTGCCAGCAGTTACGTGGGCAGGAACGACGAGCAGTACTTC. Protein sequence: CASSYVGRNDEQYF.

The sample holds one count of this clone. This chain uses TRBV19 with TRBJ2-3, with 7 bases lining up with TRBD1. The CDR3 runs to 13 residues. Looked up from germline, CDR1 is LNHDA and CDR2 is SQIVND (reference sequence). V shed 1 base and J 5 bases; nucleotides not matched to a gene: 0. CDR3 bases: TGTGCCAGTAGTATAGGGGACAGAGATACGCAGTATTTT. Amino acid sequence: CASSIGDRDTQYF.

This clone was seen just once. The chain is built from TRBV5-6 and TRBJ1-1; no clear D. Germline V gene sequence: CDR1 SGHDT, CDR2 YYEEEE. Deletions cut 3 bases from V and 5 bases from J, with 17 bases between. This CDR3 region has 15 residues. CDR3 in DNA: TGTGCCAGCAGCTCCTCGGTAGGGAGGGTTACTGAAGCTTTCTTT. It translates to CASSSSVGRVTEAFF.

Here the CDR3 DNA reads TGCGCCAGCAGCCAGGTTCCAGGGCACGGGGGCTACACCTTC. It specifies CASSQVPGHGGYTF. J is TRBJ1-2 and V is TRBV4-3; possible D gene TRBD1, 5 bases. V was cut by 3 bases and J by 8 bases, with 16 bases left in between. Germline V gene lookup returns CDR1 LGHNA and CDR2 YSLEER. The CDR3 loop spans 14 amino acids.

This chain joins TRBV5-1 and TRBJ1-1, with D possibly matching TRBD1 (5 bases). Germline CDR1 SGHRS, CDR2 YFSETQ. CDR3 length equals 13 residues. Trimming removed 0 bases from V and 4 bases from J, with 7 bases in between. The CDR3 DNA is TGCGCCAGCAGCTTGGAGGGGTCCACTGAAGCTTTCTTT. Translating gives CASSLEGSTEAFF.

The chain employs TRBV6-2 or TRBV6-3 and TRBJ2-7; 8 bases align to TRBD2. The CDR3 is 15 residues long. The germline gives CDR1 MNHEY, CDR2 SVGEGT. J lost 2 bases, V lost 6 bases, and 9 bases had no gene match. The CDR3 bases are TGTGCCAGCAGCCCGGGACTAGTGAGGGCCTACGAGCAGTACTTC. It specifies CASSPGLVRAYEQYF.

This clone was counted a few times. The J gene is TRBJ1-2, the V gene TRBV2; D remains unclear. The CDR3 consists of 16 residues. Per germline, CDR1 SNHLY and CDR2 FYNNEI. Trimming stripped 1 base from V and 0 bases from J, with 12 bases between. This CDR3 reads CASSEGGRAANYGYTF. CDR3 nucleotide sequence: TGTGCCAGCAGTGAAGGAGGGCGGGCAGCTAACTATGGCTACACCTTC.

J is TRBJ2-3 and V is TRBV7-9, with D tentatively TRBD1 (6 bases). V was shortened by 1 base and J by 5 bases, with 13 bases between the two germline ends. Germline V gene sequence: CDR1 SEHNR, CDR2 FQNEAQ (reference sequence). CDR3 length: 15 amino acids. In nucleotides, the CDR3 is TGTGCCAGCAGCTTAGGGACATCCAGGGGAGATACGCAGTATTTT. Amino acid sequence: CASSLGTSRGDTQYF.

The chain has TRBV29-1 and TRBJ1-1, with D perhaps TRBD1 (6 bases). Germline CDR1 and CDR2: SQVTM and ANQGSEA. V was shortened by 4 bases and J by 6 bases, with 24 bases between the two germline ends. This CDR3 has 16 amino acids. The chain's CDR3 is CSVVSGSGGARPEAFF. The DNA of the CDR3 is TGCAGCGTTGTAAGCGGGTCTGGGGGGGCCCGTCCTGAAGCTTTCTTT. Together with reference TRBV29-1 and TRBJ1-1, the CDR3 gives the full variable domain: SAVISQKPSRDICQRGTSLTIQCQVDSQVTMMFWYRQQPGQSLTLIATANQGSEATYESGFVIDKFPISRPNLTFSTLTVSNMSPEDSSIYLCSVVSGSGGARPEAFFGQGTRLTVV.

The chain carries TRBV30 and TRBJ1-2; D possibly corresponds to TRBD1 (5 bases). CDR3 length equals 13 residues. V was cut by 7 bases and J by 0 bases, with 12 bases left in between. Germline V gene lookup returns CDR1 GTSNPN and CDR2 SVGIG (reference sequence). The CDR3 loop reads CASHPGANYGYTF. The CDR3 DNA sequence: TGTGCCTCCCACCCGGGGGCTAACTATGGCTACACCTTC.